This TCR beta chain emerged from a study of blood T cell repertoires in COVID-19. Study background: The cDNA or gDNA used as material had been derived from T cells, B-cell-depleted T cells, or PBMCs.

This clone was recorded only once. Source study methods: Using reference gene primer amplification, nucleated cell counts were estimated. The repertoire was sequenced with immunoSEQ multiplex PCR; TCRdb's copy has only in-frame clones and lacks some. D and trimming were read from the DNA, whereas the V and J calls and clone size are those reported in that table. The table records fewer than 250,000 clones, approximately 88% of them present only once. V was pared by 0 bases and J by 7 bases, with 10 bases between. CDR1 MGHRA and CDR2 YSYEKL come from the germline V gene. The CDR3 runs 14 residues. The J gene is TRBJ2-1, the V gene TRBV4-1; D unresolved. The receptor was derived from a man aged 60 to 69 who had recovered from COVID-19. Sequencing input: peripheral blood. CDR3 residues: CASSQDLQTNEQFF. The CDR3 DNA reads as TGCGCCAGCAGCCAAGACTTACAGACGAATGAGCAGTTCTTC.